Shown below are 14 T cell receptor beta chains from a single sample sequenced in a study of metastatic and nonmetastatic thyroid tumors (dated by TCRdb to the early 2020s). No treatment had been received by any patient before thyroid surgery. Library preparation used PCR. The run used an Illumina HiSeq 4000. Clones were called with MiXCR by TCRdb after fastp trimmed the public reads at Q25, and only in-frame beta chains were retained. Recorded for this sample are 42,000 or so clones; approximately 20% of them occurred a single time. The ten biggest clones cover roughly 15% of the sample. Sequenced input: tumor tissue. The receptor set was obtained from a female donor with papillary thyroid cancer or a benign thyroid nodule (not recorded which). Some clones in this sample may be carry-over from other donors' samples.

This clone was observed a handful of times. An end of the junction does not agree with germline; a read error may underlie this. The chain recombines TRBV6-2 or TRBV6-3 with TRBJ1-3; D unresolved. This CDR3 region has 16 residues. Germline CDR1 is MNHEY and CDR2 is SVGEGT. Here the CDR3 DNA reads TGTGCTAGCAGTTACGAGTATCCGACTTTGCTAAACACCATATATTTT. Its protein is CASSYEYPTLLNTIYF.

This clone was counted at least ten times. The J gene is TRBJ1-1, the V gene TRBV10-3; 9 positions match TRBD1. V lost 6 bases, J lost 2 bases, and 7 bases stayed unmatched. Germline V CDR1 and CDR2: ENHRY, SYGVKD. The CDR3 is 15 residues long. CDR3 region: CAISSGDRVNTEAFF. Here the CDR3 DNA reads TGTGCCATCAGCTCCGGGGACAGGGTAAACACTGAAGCTTTCTTT.

Many counts were recorded for this clone. The rearrangement links TRBV18 to TRBJ1-1; 7 nucleotides line up with TRBD1. Losses at the gene ends were 5 bases for V and 4 bases for J; bases not matched to a gene: 4. Germline values: CDR1 KGHSH, CDR2 LQKENI. This CDR3 is built from 13 residues. CDR3 DNA: TGTGCCAGCTCAAGTCAGGGGGGCACTGAAGCTTTCTTT. This gives the protein CASSSQGGTEAFF.

This clone showed up many times. The rearrangement links TRBV27 to TRBJ2-2; unclear D gene. The CDR3 consists of 14 residues. CDR1 is MNHEY and CDR2 is SMNVEV in the germline V gene (reference sequence). Between the trimmed V and J ends, which lost 0 bases and 7 bases, there was a span of 9 bases. The CDR3 DNA reads TGTGCCAGCAGTTTATCTAGTTTCAGCGGGGAGCTGTTTTTT. As protein: CASSLSSFSGELFF.

This clone was detected many times. The chain uses TRBV20-1 and TRBJ2-1; TRBD2 matches at 12 bases. Germline CDR1 is DFQATT and CDR2 is SNEGSKA (reference sequence). The V and J ends lost 5 bases and 4 bases, in that order; junction bases with no gene match: 9. The CDR3 is made up of 16 amino acids. The DNA for the CDR3 is TGCAGTGCTCAGGACCCGACTAGCGGGGGATACAATGAGCAGTTCTTC. It yields the protein CSAQDPTSGGYNEQFF.

This clone was seen a few times. A read error may produce the germline difference seen at one junction end. The chain joins TRBV6-2 or TRBV6-3 to TRBJ2-3; D remains ambiguous. The CDR3 is made up of 12 amino acids. Germline assignment: CDR1 MNHEY and CDR2 SVGEGT. The DNA of the CDR3 is TGTGTCAGCAGCCCCCGGTGGGATACGAAGCATTTT. Its translation: CVSSPRWDTKHF.

The rearrangement links TRBV11-2 to TRBJ2-7; 8 nucleotides align to TRBD1. Germline lookup yields CDR1 SGHAT and CDR2 FQNNGV. With V trimmed by 0 bases and J by 4 bases, 8 bases remained unmatched. CDR3 length: 16 amino acids. The CDR3 spells CASSLDSGTGFYEQYF. The CDR3 DNA reads as TGTGCCAGCAGCTTAGATTCCGGGACAGGTTTTTACGAGCAGTACTTC.

The table lists this clone with many counts. The same CDR3 also results from other DNA sequences found in this sample. V gene TRBV15 combines with J gene TRBJ2-1, with 7 bases identical to TRBD1. Trimming at V came to 1 base and at J to 5 bases, leaving 2 bases not matched to a gene. Germline V gene data show CDR1 as LNHNV and CDR2 as YYDKDF (reference sequence). The CDR3 totals 14 residues. CDR3 DNA sequence: TGTGCCACCAGCAGAGGGGACAGAAACAATGAGCAGTTCTTC. As protein: CATSRGDRNNEQFF.

Relative to its sample, this clone is medium-sized. The chain recombines TRBV20-1 with TRBJ2-4; unclear D gene. Germline V gene sequence: CDR1 DFQATT, CDR2 SNEGSKA (reference sequence). The CDR3 consists of 14 residues. Trimming pared 5 bases from V and 8 bases from J, leaving 19 bases between. CDR3 coding DNA: TGCAGTGCTCCCAACTACAAAAAAAGGGACATTCAGTACTTC. Residues: CSAPNYKKRDIQYF.

The V gene is TRBV20-1, the J gene TRBJ2-7; 11 bases are a match to TRBD1. The length of the CDR3 is 16 residues. Trimming removed 1 base from V and 3 bases from J; junction bases left unmatched: 8. Per the germline V gene, CDR1 is DFQATT and CDR2 is SNEGSKA (reference sequence). The CDR3 DNA reads as TGCAGTGCTAGAGCCAGCCCGGGACAGGGGGGCTACGAGCAGTACTTC. Translating gives CSARASPGQGGYEQYF.

The sample holds many counts of this clone. DNA of the CDR3: TGTGCCAGCAGCCGGCCCCCCGGGGGAAGAGCTTTCTTT. Residues: CASSRPPGGRAFF. The chain links TRBV3-1 to TRBJ1-1; TRBD1 is a possible D gene (5 bases). Trimming removed 4 bases at V and 10 bases at J, with 16 bases between. The CDR3 runs 13 residues. Germline V gene lookup returns CDR1 LGHDT and CDR2 YNNKEL (reference sequence).

Many counts were recorded for this clone. The V gene is TRBV28, the J gene TRBJ2-6; D remains unclear. V was cut by 3 bases and J by 1 base, with 10 bases left in between. The CDR3 totals 16 residues. CDR1 and CDR2 (germline): MDHEN, SYDVKM. The CDR3 region is CASSLARVSGANVLTF. Written as DNA, the CDR3 is TGTGCCAGCAGTTTGGCACGGGTTTCTGGGGCCAACGTCCTGACTTTC. The full variable domain, completed using reference TRBV28 and TRBJ2-6, is DVKVTQSSRYLVKRTGEKVFLECVQDMDHENMFWYRQDPGLGLRLIYFSYDVKMKEKGDIPEGYSVSREKKERFSLILESASTNQTSMYLCASSLARVSGANVLTFGAGSRLTVL.

This clone was observed many times. The rearrangement links TRBV7-6 to TRBJ2-7, with TRBD2 matching over 9 bases. The germline V gene encodes CDR1 SGHVS and CDR2 FNYEAQ. Germline trimming cut 4 bases from V and 6 bases from J; bases unmatched to any gene: 10. CDR3 length: 15 amino acids. CDR3 sequence (DNA): TGTGCCAGCAGCTGGGAAAGGGGACTAGCTTTCGAGCAGTACTTC. Amino acids: CASSWERGLAFEQYF.

This clone is termed large (0.1 to 1%). The CDR3 DNA sequence: TGTGCCAGCAGCACCACAGTCTCTGGAAACACCATATATTTT. Translated, it gives CASSTTVSGNTIYF. V and J are TRBV7-6 and TRBJ1-3; D ambiguous. This CDR3 has 14 residues. V lost 5 bases and J lost 0, with 8 bases in between. Germline CDR1 reads SGHVS; CDR2 reads FNYEAQ.